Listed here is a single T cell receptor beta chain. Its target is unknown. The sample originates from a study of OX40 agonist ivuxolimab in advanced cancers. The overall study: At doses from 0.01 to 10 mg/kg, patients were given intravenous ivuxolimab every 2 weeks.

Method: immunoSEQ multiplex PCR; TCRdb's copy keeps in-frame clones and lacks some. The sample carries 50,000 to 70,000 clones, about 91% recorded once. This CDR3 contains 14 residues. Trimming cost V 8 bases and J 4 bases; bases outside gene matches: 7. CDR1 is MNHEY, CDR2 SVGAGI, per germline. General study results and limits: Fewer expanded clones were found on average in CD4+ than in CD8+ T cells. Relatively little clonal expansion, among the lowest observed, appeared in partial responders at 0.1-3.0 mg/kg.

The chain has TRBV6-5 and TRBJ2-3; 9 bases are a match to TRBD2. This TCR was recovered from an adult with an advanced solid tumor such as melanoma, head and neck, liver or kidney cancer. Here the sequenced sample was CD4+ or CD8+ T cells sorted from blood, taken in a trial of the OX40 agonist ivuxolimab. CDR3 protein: CASALAGISDTQYF. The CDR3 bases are TGTGCCAGCGCGCTAGCGGGAATATCAGATACGCAGTATTTT.